This TCR beta chain emerged from a study of technical replicates of blood from a handful of donors. This clone was seen a single time. Repertoires were generated with immunoSEQ multiplex PCR, while TCRdb's copy carries only in-frame clones and drops some. The table lists 84,000 or so clones, around 94% of them singletons, with around 0.25% in the top ten. Germline values: CDR1 SGDLS, CDR2 YYNGEE. CDR3 length: 15 residues. Between the trimmed V and J ends, which lost 0 bases and 5 bases, there was a span of 12 bases. The clonotype comes from a human donor in good health. The chain carries TRBV9 and TRBJ2-1, with a tentative D call TRBD2 (5 bases). The sequenced sample consisted of T cells isolated from PBMCs. The CDR3 bases are TGTGCCAGCAGCGTAGGGGGATTCGGGAACAATGAGCAGTTCTTC. This encodes CASSVGGFGNNEQFF.